This TCR beta chain comes out of a study of T cells in Graves' hyperthyroidism and ophthalmopathy. Across the study: At initial diagnosis, before any treatment had begun, peripheral blood was obtained.

The sample holds many counts of this clonotype. Amplification of TCR beta CDR3 regions used RNA as the template. RT-PCR in the first round (using the HTBI primer set) targeted the TCR CDR3. TCRdb recomputed calls from the multiplex PCR reads with MiXCR, one row per CDR3 protein. The data contain under 350,000 distinct CDR3 sequences, under 25% of them singletons. Looked up from germline, CDR1 is GTSNPN and CDR2 is SVGIG (reference sequence). V was trimmed by 2 bases and J by 1 base, leaving 14 bases between them. The CDR3 contains 15 residues. The study based diagnoses on clinical symptoms, serum thyroxine and TRAb, thyroid ultrasound and orbital computed tomography.

This chain links TRBV30 with TRBJ1-1, with D unresolved. This receptor was taken from a woman aged 45-59 years with Graves' hyperthyroidism. The sample consisted of blood. The CDR3 bases are TGTGCCTGGAGTTCTTGGGGATCTAAGAACACTGAAGCTTTCTTT. It encodes CAWSSWGSKNTEAFF.